These 10 T cell receptor beta chains originate from one sample sequenced in a study of cytomegalovirus exposure and HLA in healthy donors. A multiplex PCR was run with 60 Vbeta primers and 13 Jbeta primers. Sequencing was performed with immunoSEQ multiplex PCR; in TCRdb, only in-frame clones are kept and a portion is missing. Of 100,000 to 150,000 clones listed, about 73% are singletons. The source material was PBMCs. These receptors came from a woman aged 50 to 65 in good health and CMV-seropositive.

V is TRBV28 and J is TRBJ1-6; no clear D gene. The length of the CDR3 is 12 residues. Germline CDR1 MDHEN, CDR2 SYDVKM. V lost 4 bases and J lost 9, with 7 bases in between. In DNA form, the CDR3 reads TGTGCCAGCAGTTCCGAGCCTTCACCCCTCCACTTT. This encodes CASSSEPSPLHF.

This clone was recorded a few times. The genes are TRBV7-8 and TRBJ2-3; 7 nucleotides match TRBD1. J was trimmed by 4 bases and V by 5 bases; bases with no gene match: 6. This CDR3 spans 14 amino acids. The V gene's germline CDR1 is SGHVS and CDR2 FQNEAQ. The CDR3 bases are TGTGCCAGCAGCCCCCAGGGGGATTCAGATACGCAGTATTTT. Translating gives CASSPQGDSDTQYF.

This chain connects TRBV5-1 to TRBJ2-2; TRBD2 matches 16 bases. The CDR3 contains 19 residues. The germline CDR1 and CDR2 sequences are SGHRS and YFSETQ. The J segment lost 0 bases and the V segment lost 2 bases, leaving 4 bases of the junction unmatched. In nucleotides, the CDR3 is TGCGCCAGCAGCTTCCTCGGGACTAGCGGGGGGGCGAACACCGGGGAGCTGTTTTTT. This translates into CASSFLGTSGGANTGELFF.

The chain carries TRBV7-9 and TRBJ2-1, with 11 bases aligning to TRBD2. Germline CDR1 reads SEHNR; CDR2 reads FQNEAQ (reference sequence). Trimming removed 5 bases from V and 8 bases from J; junction bases left unmatched: 8. This CDR3 contains 15 residues. The DNA for the CDR3 is TGTGCCAGCAGCCCCACACTAGCGGGGGTTGATGAGCAGTTCTTC. It codes for CASSPTLAGVDEQFF.

CDR3 coding DNA: TGCGCCAGCAGCTTGGGCTCAGGGGCGCAGCCCCAGCATTTT. Residues: CASSLGSGAQPQHF. J is TRBJ1-5 and V is TRBV5-1; a weak D match, TRBD1 (6 bases). With 0 bases removed from V and 7 bases from J, the gap between germline ends came to 11 bases. The CDR3 runs to 14 residues. Per the germline V gene, CDR1 is SGHRS and CDR2 is YFSETQ.

The sample holds one count of this clone. The V and J genes are TRBV4-1 and TRBJ1-1; D call uncertain. Germline assignment: CDR1 MGHRA and CDR2 YSYEKL. CDR3 length equals 15 residues. V was pared by 1 base and J by 4 bases, with 13 bases between. The CDR3 DNA follows: TGCGCCAGCAGCCAAGTGGGCAGGAGGATCACTGAAGCTTTCTTT. Translating it yields CASSQVGRRITEAFF.

The table lists this clone with a few counts. The chain uses TRBV14 and TRBJ1-1, with D uncertain. Trimming removed 1 base from V and 6 bases from J, with 12 bases in between. Germline CDR1 reads SGHDN; CDR2 reads FVKESK. This CDR3 has 14 residues. The CDR3 sequence: CASSQVRGRAEAFF. The CDR3 nucleotides are TGTGCCAGCAGCCAAGTTCGAGGGAGGGCTGAAGCTTTCTTT.

The chain has TRBV7-9 and TRBJ2-3; TRBD2 might be the D (5 bases). Trimming shortened V by 1 base and J by 6 bases, and 11 bases separated the two germline ends. The CDR3 extends over 14 amino acids. In germline, CDR1 is SEHNR, CDR2 FQNEAQ (reference sequence). The CDR3 DNA follows: TGTGCCAGCAGCTTAGATGCGGGTGCGGATACGCAGTATTTT. This codes for CASSLDAGADTQYF.

The chain joins TRBV30 to TRBJ2-1; 10 bases line up with TRBD2. Germline loops: CDR1 GTSNPN, CDR2 SVGIG (reference sequence). The CDR3 has 18 amino acids. J was trimmed by 0 bases and V by 0 bases; bases with no gene match: 8. CDR3 bases: TGTGCCTGGAGTGTAGAGACTAGCGGGTCCAGCTCCTACAATGAGCAGTTCTTC. It yields the protein CAWSVETSGSSSYNEQFF.

The V and J genes are TRBV27 and TRBJ1-2; D is perhaps TRBD1 (6 bases). Germline V CDR1 and CDR2: MNHEY, SMNVEV (reference sequence). The length of the CDR3 is 14 residues. The V and J ends lost 6 bases and 6 bases respectively, with 17 bases between them. The CDR3 is CASRGLGGADGYTF. The CDR3 DNA is TGTGCCAGCAGAGGATTGGGGGGGGCGGATGGCTACACCTTC.